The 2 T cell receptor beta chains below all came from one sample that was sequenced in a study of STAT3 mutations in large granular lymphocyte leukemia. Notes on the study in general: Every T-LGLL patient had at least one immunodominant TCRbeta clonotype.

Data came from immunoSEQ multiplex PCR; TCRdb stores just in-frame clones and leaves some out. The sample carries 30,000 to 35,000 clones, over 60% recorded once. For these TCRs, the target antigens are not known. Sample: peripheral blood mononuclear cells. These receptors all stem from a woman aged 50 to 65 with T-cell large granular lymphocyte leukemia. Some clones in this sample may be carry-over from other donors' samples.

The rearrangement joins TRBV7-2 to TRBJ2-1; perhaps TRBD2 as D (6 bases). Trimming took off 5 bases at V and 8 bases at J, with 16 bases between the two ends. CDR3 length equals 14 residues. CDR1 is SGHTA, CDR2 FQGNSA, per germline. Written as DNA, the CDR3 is TGTGCCAGCAGCCGACCCGGGGGATGGGATGAGCAGTTCTTC. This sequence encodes CASSRPGGWDEQFF.

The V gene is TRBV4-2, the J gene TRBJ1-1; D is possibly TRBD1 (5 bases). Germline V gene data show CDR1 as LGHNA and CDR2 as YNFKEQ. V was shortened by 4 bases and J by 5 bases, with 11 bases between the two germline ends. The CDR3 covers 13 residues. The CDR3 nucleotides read TGTGCCAGCAGCCGACGTCAGGGTACTGAAGCTTTCTTT. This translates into CASSRRQGTEAFF.